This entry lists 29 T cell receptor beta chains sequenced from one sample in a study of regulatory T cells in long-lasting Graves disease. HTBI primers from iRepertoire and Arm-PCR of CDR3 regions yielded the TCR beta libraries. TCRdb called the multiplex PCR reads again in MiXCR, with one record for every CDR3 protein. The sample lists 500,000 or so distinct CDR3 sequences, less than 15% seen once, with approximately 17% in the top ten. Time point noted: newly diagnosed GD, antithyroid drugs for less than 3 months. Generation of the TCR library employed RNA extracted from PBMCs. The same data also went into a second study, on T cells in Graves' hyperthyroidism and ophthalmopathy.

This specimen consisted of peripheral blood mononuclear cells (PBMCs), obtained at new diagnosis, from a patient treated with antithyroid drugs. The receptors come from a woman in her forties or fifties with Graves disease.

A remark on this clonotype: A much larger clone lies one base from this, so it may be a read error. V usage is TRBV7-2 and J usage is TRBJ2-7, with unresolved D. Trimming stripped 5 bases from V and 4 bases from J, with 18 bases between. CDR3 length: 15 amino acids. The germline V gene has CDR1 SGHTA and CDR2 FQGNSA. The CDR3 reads CASSHWQDPGYEQYF. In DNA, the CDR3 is TGTGCCAGCAGCCATTGGCAGGATCCGGGTTACGAGCAGTACTTC.

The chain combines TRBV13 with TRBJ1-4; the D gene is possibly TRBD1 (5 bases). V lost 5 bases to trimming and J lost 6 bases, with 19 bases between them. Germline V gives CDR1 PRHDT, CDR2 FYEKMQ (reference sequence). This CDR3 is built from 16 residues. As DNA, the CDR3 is TGTGCCAGCAGCCTCGGACATCTCAGACGGGATGAAAAACTGTTTTTT. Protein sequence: CASSLGHLRRDEKLFF.

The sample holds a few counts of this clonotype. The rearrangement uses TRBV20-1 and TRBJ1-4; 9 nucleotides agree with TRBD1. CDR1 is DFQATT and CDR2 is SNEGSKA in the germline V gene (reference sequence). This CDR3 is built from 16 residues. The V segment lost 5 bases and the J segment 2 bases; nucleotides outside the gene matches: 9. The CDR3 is CSAPPTGGATNEKLFF. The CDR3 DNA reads TGCAGTGCTCCCCCCACAGGGGGCGCGACTAATGAAAAACTGTTTTTT.

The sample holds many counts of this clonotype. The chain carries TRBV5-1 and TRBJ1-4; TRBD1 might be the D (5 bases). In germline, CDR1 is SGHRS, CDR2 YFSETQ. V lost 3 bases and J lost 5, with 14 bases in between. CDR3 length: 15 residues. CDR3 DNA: TGCGCCAGCAGCTCACTTCAGGGAGACAATGAAAAACTGTTTTTT. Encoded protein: CASSSLQGDNEKLFF.

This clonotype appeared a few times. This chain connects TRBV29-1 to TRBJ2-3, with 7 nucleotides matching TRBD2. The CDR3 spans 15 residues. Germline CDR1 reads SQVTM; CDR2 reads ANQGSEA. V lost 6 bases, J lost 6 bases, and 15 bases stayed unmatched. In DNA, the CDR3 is TGCAGCGTAGAGAGGATAGCGGGTTTCGGGGATACGCAGTATTTT. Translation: CSVERIAGFGDTQYF.

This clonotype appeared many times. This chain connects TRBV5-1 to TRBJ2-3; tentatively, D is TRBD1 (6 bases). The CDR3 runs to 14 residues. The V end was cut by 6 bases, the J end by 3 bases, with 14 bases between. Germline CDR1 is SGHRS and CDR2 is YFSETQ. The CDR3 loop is CASNYGTTTDTQYF. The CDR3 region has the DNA TGCGCCAGCAATTACGGGACAACTACAGATACGCAGTATTTT. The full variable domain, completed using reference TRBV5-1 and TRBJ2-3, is KAGVTQTPRYLIKTRGQQVTLSCSPISGHRSVSWYQQTPGQGLQFLFEYFSETQRNKGNFPGRFSGRQFSNSRSEMNVSTLELGDSALYLCASNYGTTTDTQYFGPGTRLTVL.

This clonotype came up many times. The chain's CDR3 is CASSVGQGWQPQHF. The CDR3 DNA reads TGTGCCAGCAGCGTAGGACAGGGGTGGCAGCCCCAGCATTTT. V and J are TRBV9 and TRBJ1-5; 8 bases fit TRBD1. Trimming at V came to 0 bases and at J to 7 bases, leaving 3 bases not matched to a gene. The germline V gene has CDR1 SGDLS and CDR2 YYNGEE. The CDR3 extends over 14 amino acids.

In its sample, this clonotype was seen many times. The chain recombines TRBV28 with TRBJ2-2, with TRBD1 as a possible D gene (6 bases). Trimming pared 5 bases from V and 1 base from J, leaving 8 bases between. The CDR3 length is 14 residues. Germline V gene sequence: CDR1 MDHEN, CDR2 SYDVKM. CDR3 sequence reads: CASSGQQNTGELFF. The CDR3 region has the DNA TGTGCCAGCAGTGGACAGCAGAACACCGGGGAGCTGTTTTTT.

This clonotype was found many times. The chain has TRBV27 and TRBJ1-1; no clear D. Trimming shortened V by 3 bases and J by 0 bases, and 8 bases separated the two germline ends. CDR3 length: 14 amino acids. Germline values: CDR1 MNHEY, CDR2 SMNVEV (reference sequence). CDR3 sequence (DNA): TGTGCCAGCAGTTTCATAGGTTTGAACACTGAAGCTTTCTTT. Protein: CASSFIGLNTEAFF.

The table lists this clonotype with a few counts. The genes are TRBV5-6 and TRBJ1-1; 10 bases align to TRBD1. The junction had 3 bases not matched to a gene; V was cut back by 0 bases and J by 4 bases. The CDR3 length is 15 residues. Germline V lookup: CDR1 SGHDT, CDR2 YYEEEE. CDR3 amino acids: CASSLGWTGGTEAFF. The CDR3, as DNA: TGTGCCAGCAGCTTGGGATGGACAGGGGGCACTGAAGCTTTCTTT.

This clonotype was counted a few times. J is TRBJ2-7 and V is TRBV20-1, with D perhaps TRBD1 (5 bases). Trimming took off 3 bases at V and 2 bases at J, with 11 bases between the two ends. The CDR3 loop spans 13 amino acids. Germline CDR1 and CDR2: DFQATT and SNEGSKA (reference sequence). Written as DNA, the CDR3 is TGCAGTGCTAGTGACAGACGAGCCTACGAGCAGTACTTC. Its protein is CSASDRRAYEQYF.

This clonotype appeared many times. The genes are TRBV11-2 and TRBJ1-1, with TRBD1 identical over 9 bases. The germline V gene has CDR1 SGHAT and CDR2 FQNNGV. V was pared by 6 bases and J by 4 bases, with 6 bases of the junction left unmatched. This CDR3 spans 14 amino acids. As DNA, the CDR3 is TGTGCCAGCAGTTCGGGACAGGGAGTCACTGAAGCTTTCTTT. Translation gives CASSSGQGVTEAFF.

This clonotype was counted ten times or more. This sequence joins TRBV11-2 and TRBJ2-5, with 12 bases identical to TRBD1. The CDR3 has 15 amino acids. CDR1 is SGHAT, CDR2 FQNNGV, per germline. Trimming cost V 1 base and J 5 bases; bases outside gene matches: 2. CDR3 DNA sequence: TGTGCCAGCAGCTTAGGGGGGACAGGGGGCGAGACCCAGTACTTC. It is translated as CASSLGGTGGETQYF.

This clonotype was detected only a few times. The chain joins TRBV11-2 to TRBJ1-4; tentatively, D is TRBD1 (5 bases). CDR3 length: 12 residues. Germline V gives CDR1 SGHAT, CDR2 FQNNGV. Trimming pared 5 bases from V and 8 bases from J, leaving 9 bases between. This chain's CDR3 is CASSHRQEKLFF. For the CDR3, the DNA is TGTGCCAGCAGCCATCGACAGGAAAAACTGTTTTTT.

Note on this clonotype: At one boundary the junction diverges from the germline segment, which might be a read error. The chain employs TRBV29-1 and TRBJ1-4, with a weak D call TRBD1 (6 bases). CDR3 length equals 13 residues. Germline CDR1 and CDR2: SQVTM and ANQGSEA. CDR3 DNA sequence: TGCAGCGTAGAGTTCGGGAATTTGAGAGGACAGCTTTTT. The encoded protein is CSVEFGNLRGQLF.

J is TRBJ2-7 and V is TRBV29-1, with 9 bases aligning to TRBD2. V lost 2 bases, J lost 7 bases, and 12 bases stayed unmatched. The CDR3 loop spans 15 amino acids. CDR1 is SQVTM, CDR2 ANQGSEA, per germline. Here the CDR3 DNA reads TGCAGCGTTGAAATCCTAGCGGGGCCTCTAAGGGAGCAGTACTTC. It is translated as CSVEILAGPLREQYF.

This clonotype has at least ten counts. CDR3 in DNA: TGTGCCAGCAGTTACTCGACACTACTCCCCTACGAGCAGTACTTC. It is translated as CASSYSTLLPYEQYF. This sequence joins TRBV6-5 and TRBJ2-7; D unresolved. The CDR3 runs 15 residues. Germline CDR1 and CDR2: MNHEY and SVGAGI. With 0 bases removed from V and 2 bases from J, the gap between germline ends came to 11 bases.

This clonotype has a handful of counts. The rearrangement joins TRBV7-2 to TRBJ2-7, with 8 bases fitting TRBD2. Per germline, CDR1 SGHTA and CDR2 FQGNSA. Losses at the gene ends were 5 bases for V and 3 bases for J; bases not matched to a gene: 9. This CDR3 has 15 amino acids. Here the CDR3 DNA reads TGTGCCAGCAGCACCAAGACTAGCGAGTACTACGAGCAGTACTTC. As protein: CASSTKTSEYYEQYF.

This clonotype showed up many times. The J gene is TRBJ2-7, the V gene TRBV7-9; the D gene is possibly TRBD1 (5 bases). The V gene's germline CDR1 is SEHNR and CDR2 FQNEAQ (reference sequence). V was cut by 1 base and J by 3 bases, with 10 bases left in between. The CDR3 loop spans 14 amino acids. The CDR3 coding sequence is TGTGCCAGCAGCTTAGGGTTCAGGGACTACGAGCAGTACTTC. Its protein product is CASSLGFRDYEQYF.

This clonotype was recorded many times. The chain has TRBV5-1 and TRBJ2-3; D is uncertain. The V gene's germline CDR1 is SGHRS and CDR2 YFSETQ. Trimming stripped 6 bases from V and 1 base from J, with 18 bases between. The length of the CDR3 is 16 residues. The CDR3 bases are TGCGCCAGCACCCTTTTGGTAGGGCTGGGCACAGATACGCAGTATTTT. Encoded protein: CASTLLVGLGTDTQYF.

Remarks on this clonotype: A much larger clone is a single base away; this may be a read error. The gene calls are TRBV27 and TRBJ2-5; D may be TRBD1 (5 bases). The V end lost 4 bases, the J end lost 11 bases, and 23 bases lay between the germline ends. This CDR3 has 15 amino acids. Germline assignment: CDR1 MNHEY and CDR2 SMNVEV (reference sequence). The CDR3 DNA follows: TGTGCCAGCAGTTCGGACATCTACTCCTACAATGAGCAGTACTTC. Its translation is CASSSDIYSYNEQYF.

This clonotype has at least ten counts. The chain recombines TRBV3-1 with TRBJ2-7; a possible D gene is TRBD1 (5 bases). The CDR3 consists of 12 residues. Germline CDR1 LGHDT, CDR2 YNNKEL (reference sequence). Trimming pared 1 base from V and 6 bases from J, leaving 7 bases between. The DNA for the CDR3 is TGTGCCAGCAGCCAAGCAGGGATCGAGCAGTACTTC. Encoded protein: CASSQAGIEQYF.

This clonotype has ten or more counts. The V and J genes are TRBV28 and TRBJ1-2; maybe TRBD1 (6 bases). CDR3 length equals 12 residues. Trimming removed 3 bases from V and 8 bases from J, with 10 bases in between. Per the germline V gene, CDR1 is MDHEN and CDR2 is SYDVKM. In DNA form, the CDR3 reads TGTGCCAGCAGTTTGCAACAGGGAGGCTACACCTTC. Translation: CASSLQQGGYTF.

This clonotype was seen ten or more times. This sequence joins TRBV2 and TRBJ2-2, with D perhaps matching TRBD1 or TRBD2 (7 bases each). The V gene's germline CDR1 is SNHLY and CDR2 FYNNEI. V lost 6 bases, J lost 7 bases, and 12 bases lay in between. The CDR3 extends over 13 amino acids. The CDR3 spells CASRDREGGELFF. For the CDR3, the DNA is TGTGCCAGCAGAGACAGGGAGGGCGGGGAGCTGTTTTTT.

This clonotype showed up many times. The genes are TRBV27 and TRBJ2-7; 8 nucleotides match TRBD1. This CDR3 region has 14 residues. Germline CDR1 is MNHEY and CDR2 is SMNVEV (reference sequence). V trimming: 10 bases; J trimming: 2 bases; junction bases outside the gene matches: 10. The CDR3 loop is CATRGRRATYEQYF. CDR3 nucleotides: TGTGCCACCAGGGGGCGGAGAGCGACCTACGAGCAGTACTTC.

The chain's CDR3 is CASSLQGAQQYF. CDR3 DNA sequence: TGTGCCAGCAGTTTACAGGGGGCTCAGCAGTACTTC. This chain connects TRBV28 to TRBJ2-7, with TRBD1 matching over 8 bases. The junction had 2 bases not matched to a gene; V was cut back by 2 bases and J by 8 bases. Germline lookup yields CDR1 MDHEN and CDR2 SYDVKM. There are 12 residues in the CDR3.

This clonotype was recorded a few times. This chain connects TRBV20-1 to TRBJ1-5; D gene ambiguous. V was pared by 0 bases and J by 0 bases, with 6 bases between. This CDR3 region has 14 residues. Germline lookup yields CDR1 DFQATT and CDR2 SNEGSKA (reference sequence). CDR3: CSARDSYSNQPQHF. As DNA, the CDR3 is TGCAGTGCTAGAGATTCTTATAGCAATCAGCCCCAGCATTTT.

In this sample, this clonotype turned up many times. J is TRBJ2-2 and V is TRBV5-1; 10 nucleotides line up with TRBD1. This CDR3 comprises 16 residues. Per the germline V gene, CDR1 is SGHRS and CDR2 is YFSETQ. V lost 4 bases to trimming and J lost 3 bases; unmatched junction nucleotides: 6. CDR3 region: CASSRDRGHDTGELFF. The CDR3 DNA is TGCGCCAGCAGCCGAGACAGGGGGCACGACACCGGGGAGCTGTTTTTT.

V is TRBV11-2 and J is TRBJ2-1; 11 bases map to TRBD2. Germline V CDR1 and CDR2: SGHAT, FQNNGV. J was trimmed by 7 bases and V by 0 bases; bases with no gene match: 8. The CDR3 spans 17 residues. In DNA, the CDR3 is TGTGCCAGCAGCTTAGATAGTGCTAGCGGGAGGCCGAATGAGCAGTTCTTC. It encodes CASSLDSASGRPNEQFF.